This TCR beta chain was sequenced during a study of CD8 T cells in ankylosing spondylitis. General study findings and limits: Reportedly, significant enrichment of disease-linked clones occurred in matched ankylosing spondylitis synovial fluid. Blood of patients with ankylosing spondylitis appeared to be characterized by a TCR beta motif of eight highly homologous variants. Several of the motif variants were reported before in synovial fluid and blood from reactive arthritis. Within peripheral blood, clones linked to disease were CD8+ and relatively rare.

Per germline, CDR1 SQVTM and CDR2 ANQGSEA. This CDR3 comprises 14 residues. V was pared by 3 bases and J by 2 bases, with 4 bases of the junction left unmatched. By quantitative 5'-RACE with molecular barcodes, the TCR beta libraries were made. One entry per CDR3 protein, called by TCRdb with MiXCR from the 5' RACE reads. This sample has 200,000 to 250,000 distinct CDR3 sequences, with roughly 18% found just once. This clonotype was seen a handful of times. Its antigen is unidentified. V is TRBV29-1 and J is TRBJ2-1, with 7 bases aligning to TRBD2. The material sequenced was blood, either unsorted or a sorted T cell fraction (not recorded which). The origin of this receptor is a male donor with ankylosing spondylitis. CDR3 loop: CSVDRLAAYNEQFF. In nucleotides, the CDR3 is TGCAGCGTTGACCGACTAGCCGCCTACAATGAGCAGTTCTTC.